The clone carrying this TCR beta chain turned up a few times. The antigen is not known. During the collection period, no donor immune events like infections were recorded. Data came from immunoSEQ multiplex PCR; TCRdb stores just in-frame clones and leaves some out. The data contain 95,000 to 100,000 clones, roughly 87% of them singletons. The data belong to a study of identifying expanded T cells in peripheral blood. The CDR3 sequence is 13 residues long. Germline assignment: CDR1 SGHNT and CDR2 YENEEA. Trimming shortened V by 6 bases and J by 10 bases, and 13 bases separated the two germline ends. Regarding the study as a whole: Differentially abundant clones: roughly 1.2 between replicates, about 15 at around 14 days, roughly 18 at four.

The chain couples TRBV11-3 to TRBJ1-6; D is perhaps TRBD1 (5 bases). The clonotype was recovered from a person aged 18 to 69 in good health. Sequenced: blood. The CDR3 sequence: CASSWDGKSPLHF. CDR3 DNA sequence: TGTGCCAGCAGTTGGGACGGGAAGTCACCCCTCCACTTT.